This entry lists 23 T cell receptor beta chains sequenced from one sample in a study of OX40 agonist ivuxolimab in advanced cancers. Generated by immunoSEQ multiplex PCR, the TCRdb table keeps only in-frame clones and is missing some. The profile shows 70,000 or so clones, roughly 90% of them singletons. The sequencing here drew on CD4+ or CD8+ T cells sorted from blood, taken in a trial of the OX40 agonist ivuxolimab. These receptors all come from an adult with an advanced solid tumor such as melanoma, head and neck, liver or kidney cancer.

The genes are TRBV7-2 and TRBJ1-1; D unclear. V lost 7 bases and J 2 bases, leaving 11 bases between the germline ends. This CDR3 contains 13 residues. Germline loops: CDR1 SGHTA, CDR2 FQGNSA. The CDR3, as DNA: TGTGCCAGCAAAGGCAGTCCCAACACTGAAGCTTTCTTT. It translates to CASKGSPNTEAFF.

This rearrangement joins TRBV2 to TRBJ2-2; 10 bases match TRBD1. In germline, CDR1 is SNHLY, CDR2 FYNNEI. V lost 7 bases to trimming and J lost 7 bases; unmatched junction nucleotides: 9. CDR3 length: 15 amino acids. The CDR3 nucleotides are TGTGCCAGCAAGAGACAGGGGGCGCGGGGCGGGGAGCTGTTTTTT. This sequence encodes CASKRQGARGGELFF.

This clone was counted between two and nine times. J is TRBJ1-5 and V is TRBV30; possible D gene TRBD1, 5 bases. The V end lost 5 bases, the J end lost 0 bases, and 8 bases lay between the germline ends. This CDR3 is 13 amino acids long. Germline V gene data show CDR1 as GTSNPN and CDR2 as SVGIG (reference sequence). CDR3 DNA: TGTGCCTGGCAGGGTAGTAGCAATCAGCCCCAGCATTTT. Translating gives CAWQGSSNQPQHF.

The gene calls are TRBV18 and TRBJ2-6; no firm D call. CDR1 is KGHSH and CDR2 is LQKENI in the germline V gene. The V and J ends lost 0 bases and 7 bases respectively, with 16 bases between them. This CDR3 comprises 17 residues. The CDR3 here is CASSPPGWDPEANVLTF. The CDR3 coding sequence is TGTGCCAGCTCACCACCGGGGTGGGATCCTGAAGCCAACGTCCTGACTTTC.

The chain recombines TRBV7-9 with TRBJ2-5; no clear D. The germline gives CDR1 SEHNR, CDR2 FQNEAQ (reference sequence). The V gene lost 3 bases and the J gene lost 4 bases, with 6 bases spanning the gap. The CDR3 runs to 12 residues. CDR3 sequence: CASSFQAETQYF. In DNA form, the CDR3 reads TGTGCCAGCAGCTTTCAGGCAGAGACCCAGTACTTC.

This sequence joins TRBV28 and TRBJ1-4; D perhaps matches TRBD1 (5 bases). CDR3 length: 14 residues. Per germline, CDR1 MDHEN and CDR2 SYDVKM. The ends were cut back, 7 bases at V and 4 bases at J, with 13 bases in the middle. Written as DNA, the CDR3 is TGTGCCAGCATCCGGCCAGGGCGTAATGAAAAACTGTTTTTT. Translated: CASIRPGRNEKLFF.

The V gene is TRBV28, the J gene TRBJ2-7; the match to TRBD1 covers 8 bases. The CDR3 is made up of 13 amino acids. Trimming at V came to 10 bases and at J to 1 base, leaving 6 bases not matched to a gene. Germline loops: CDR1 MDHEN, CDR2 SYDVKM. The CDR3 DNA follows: TGTGCCATCTATCGGACAGGGTCCTACGAGCAGTACTTC. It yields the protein CAIYRTGSYEQYF. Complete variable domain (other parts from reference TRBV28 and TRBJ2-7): DVKVTQSSRYLVKRTGEKVFLECVQDMDHENMFWYRQDPGLGLRLIYFSYDVKMKEKGDIPEGYSVSREKKERFSLILESASTNQTSMYLCAIYRTGSYEQYFGPGTRLTVT.

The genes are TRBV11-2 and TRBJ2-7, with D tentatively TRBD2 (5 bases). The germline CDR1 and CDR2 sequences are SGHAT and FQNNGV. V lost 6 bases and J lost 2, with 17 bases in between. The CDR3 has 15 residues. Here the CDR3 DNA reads TGTGCCAGCAGGCCTGAGGGCTTTAGCGCCTACGAGCAGTACTTC. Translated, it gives CASRPEGFSAYEQYF.

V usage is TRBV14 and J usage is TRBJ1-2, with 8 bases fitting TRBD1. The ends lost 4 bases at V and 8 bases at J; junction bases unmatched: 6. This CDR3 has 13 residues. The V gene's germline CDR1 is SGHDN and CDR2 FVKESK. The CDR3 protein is CASSPQDRAGYTF. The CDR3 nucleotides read TGTGCCAGCAGCCCACAGGACAGGGCCGGCTACACCTTC.

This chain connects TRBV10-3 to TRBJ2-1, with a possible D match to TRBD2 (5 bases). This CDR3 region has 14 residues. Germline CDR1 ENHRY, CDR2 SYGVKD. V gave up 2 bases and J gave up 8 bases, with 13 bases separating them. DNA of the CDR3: TGTGCCATCAGTGAGAGGGCTAGCAGCTATGAGCAGTTCTTC. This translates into CAISERASSYEQFF.

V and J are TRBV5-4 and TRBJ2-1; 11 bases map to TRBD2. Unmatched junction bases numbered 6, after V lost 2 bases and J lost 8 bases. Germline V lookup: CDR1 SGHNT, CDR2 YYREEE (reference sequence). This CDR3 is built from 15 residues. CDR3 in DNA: TGTGCCAGCAGCTTCGGGACTAGCGGAGGGGATGAGCAGTTCTTC. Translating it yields CASSFGTSGGDEQFF.

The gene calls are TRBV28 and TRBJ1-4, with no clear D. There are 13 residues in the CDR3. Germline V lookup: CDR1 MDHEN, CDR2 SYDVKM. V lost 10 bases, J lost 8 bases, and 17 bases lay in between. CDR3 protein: CATSIGVWEKLFF. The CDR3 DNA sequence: TGTGCCACCTCGATAGGAGTTTGGGAAAAACTGTTTTTT.

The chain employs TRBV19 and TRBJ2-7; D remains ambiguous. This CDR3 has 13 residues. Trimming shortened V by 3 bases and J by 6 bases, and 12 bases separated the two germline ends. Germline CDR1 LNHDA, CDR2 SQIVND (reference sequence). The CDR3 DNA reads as TGTGCCAGTAGTATTGGGGATGGGGTCGAGCAGTACTTC. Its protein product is CASSIGDGVEQYF.

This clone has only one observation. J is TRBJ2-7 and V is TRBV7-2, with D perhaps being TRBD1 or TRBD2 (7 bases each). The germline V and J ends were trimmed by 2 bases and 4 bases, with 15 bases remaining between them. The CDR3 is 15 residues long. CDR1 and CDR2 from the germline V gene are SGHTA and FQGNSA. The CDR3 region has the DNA TGTGCCAGCAGCTTATCGCCAGGGGGAGGGTACGAGCAGTACTTC. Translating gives CASSLSPGGGYEQYF. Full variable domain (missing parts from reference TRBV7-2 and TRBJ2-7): GAGVSQSPSNKVTEKGKDVELRCDPISGHTALYWYRQSLGQGLEFLIYFQGNSAPDKSGLPSDRFSAERTGGSVSTLTIQRTQQEDSAVYLCASSLSPGGGYEQYFGPGTRLTVT.

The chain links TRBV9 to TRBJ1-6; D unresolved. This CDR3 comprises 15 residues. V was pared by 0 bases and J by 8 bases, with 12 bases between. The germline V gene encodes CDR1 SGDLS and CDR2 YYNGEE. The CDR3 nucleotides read TGTGCCAGCAGCGTAGAGGCCAGACCCGATTCACCCCTCCACTTT. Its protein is CASSVEARPDSPLHF.

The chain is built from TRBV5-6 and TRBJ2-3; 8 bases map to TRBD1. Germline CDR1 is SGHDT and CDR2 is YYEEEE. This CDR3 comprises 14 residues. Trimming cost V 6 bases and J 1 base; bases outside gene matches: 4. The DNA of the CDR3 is TGTGCCAGCATGGGGACAGGCCGCACAGATACGCAGTATTTT. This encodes CASMGTGRTDTQYF. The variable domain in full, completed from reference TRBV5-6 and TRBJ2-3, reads DAGVTQSPTHLIKTRGQQVTLRCSPKSGHDTVSWYQQALGQGPQFIFQYYEEEERQRGNFPDRFSGHQFPNYSSELNVNALLLGDSALYLCASMGTGRTDTQYFGPGTRLTVL.

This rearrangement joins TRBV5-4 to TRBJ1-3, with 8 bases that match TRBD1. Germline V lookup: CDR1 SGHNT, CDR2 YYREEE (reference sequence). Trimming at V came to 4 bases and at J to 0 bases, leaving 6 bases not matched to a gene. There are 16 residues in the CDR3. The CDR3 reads CASSQAGTGSGNTIYF. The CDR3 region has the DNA TGTGCCAGCAGCCAAGCCGGGACAGGCTCTGGAAACACCATATATTTT.

The CDR3 loop is CASSYQGDAKNIQYF. The CDR3 DNA follows: TGTGCCAGCAGTTACCAGGGGGATGCCAAAAACATTCAGTACTTC. J is TRBJ2-4 and V is TRBV6-5; TRBD1 matches 7 bases. The germline V gene has CDR1 MNHEY and CDR2 SVGAGI. The CDR3 sequence is 15 residues long. J gave up 1 base and V 2 bases, and 2 bases lay outside the gene matches.

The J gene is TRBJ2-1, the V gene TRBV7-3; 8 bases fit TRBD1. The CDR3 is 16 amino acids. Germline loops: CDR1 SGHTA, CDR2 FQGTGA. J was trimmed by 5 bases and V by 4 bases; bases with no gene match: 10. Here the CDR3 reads CASSSPGQGRDNEQFF. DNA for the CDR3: TGTGCCAGCAGCTCCCCTGGACAGGGAAGGGACAATGAGCAGTTCTTC.

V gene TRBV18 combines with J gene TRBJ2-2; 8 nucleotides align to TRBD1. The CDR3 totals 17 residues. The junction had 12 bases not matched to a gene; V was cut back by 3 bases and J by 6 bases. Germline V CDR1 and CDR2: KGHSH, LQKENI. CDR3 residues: CASSPRLGQEGPGELFF. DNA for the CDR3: TGTGCCAGCTCACCGCGGCTGGGACAGGAAGGCCCCGGGGAGCTGTTTTTT.

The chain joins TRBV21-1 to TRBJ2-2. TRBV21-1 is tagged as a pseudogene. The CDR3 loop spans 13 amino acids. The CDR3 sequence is CASSVDGTGELFF. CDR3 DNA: TGTGCCAGCAGCGTAGATGGGACCGGGGAGCTGTTTTTT.

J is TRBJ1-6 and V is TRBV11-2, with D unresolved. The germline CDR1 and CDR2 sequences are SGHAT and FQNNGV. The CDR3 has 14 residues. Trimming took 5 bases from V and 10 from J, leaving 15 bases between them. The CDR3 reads CASSPQISGSPLHF. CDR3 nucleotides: TGTGCCAGCAGCCCACAGATTTCGGGGTCACCCCTCCACTTT.

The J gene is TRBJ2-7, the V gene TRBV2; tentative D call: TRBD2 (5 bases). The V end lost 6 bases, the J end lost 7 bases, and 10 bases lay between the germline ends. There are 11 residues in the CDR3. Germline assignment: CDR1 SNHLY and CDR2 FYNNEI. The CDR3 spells CASRNSGEQYF. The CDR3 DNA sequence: TGTGCCAGCAGGAACTCGGGGGAGCAGTACTTC. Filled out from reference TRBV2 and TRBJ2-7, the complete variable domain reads EPEVTQTPSHQVTQMGQEVILRCVPISNHLYFYWYRQILGQKVEFLVSFYNNEISEKSEIFDDQFSVERPDGSNFTLKIRSTKLEDSAMYFCASRNSGEQYFGPGTRLTVT.